These 20 T cell receptor beta chains were all obtained from the same sample, sequenced in a study. TCRdb re-called the 5' RACE reads with MiXCR, one entry per CDR3 protein. Altogether tens of thousands of distinct CDR3 sequences are present, around 28% being singletons, with the ten largest covering 3.2%. Sequencing was done on a sample of tumor-infiltrating memory CD4+ T cells sorted from the breast tumor. Subset given: memory CD4+ T cells, CD4+CD45RO+CD25-. The receptors come from a female donor with breast cancer.

As concerns this clonotype: The junction departs from germline at one end; a sequencing error may be responsible. This chain connects TRBV24-1 to TRBJ1-2, with D tentatively TRBD1 (6 bases). The CDR3 is made up of 14 amino acids. Germline assignment: CDR1 KGHDR and CDR2 SFDVKD. The CDR3 DNA sequence: TGTGCCACCAGTGATTCCCCGCCTCTGGGGGGCTACGCCTTC. Translated: CATSDSPPLGGYAF.

In its sample, this clonotype was seen a few times. The rearrangement joins TRBV4-2 to TRBJ1-5, with D hard to call. Trimming shortened V by 0 bases and J by 6 bases, and 9 bases separated the two germline ends. Germline V gene lookup returns CDR1 LGHNA and CDR2 YNFKEQ. The CDR3 length is 14 residues. The CDR3 nucleotides read TGTGCCAGCAGCCAAGATCTAGCGGGTCAGCCCCAGCATTTT. Translating gives CASSQDLAGQPQHF.

This clonotype has just a few counts. This chain joins TRBV6-5 and TRBJ2-6; D uncertain. The CDR3 has 14 amino acids. V dropped 6 bases and J dropped 8 bases, with 14 bases sitting between them. Germline CDR1 MNHEY, CDR2 SVGAGI. Here the CDR3 reads CASSPGGGSNVLTF. CDR3 DNA sequence: TGTGCCAGCAGCCCTGGTGGTGGATCCAACGTCCTGACTTTC.

V gene TRBV7-9 combines with J gene TRBJ2-1, with 12 bases fitting TRBD2. CDR3 size: 14 residues. Germline V lookup: CDR1 SEHNR, CDR2 FQNEAQ (reference sequence). The ends lost 5 bases at V and 5 bases at J; junction bases unmatched: 1. CDR3 in amino acids: CASSRLAGDNEQFF. In DNA, the CDR3 is TGTGCCAGCAGCCGACTAGCGGGAGACAATGAGCAGTTCTTC.

This clonotype was picked up many times. This rearrangement joins TRBV20-1 to TRBJ1-2; 7 nucleotides agree with TRBD1. V lost 6 bases and J lost 5; bases outside the gene matches: 12. Germline-derived CDR1 and CDR2 are DFQATT and SNEGSKA (reference sequence). The CDR3 has 14 amino acids. CDR3 DNA sequence: TGCAGTGCCCCTAGCCCAGGGGGGGCATATGGCTACACCTTC. Protein sequence: CSAPSPGGAYGYTF.

The chain joins TRBV10-3 to TRBJ1-1; weak D call: TRBD1 (6 bases). The V end lost 8 bases, the J end lost 11 bases, and 21 bases lay between the germline ends. The CDR3 is 13 residues long. Germline values: CDR1 ENHRY, CDR2 SYGVKD. CDR3 coding DNA: TGTGCCATCGGGTCTTTTATGGACAGTTTGGCTTTCTTT. Translating gives CAIGSFMDSLAFF.

This clonotype has a handful of counts. The chain joins TRBV28 to TRBJ1-5, with D possibly matching TRBD1 (6 bases). CDR3 size: 14 residues. The V and J ends lost 8 bases and 5 bases respectively, with 16 bases between them. Germline CDR1 MDHEN, CDR2 SYDVKM. The CDR3 loop is CASGINRVHQPQHF. The CDR3 DNA follows: TGTGCCAGCGGGATAAACAGGGTCCATCAGCCCCAGCATTTT.

This clonotype turned up a few times. The chain couples TRBV5-1 to TRBJ1-2; D gene unclear. Trimming shortened V by 0 bases and J by 4 bases, and 10 bases separated the two germline ends. This CDR3 has 14 amino acids. Per germline, CDR1 SGHRS and CDR2 YFSETQ. The CDR3 region is CASSLGIAVYGYTF. The CDR3 nucleotides read TGCGCCAGCAGCTTGGGAATCGCAGTCTATGGCTACACCTTC.

The V gene is TRBV4-3, the J gene TRBJ2-7; D perhaps matches TRBD2 (5 bases). Germline CDR1 and CDR2: LGHNA and YSLEER. This CDR3 spans 16 amino acids. Between the trimmed V and J ends, which lost 3 bases and 1 base, there was a span of 16 bases. The chain's CDR3 is CASSQRADDPSYEQYF. The CDR3 nucleotides are TGCGCCAGCAGCCAGCGAGCGGACGACCCATCCTACGAGCAGTACTTC.

V usage is TRBV12-3 or TRBV12-4 and J usage is TRBJ1-5; D may be TRBD1 (6 bases). Trimming removed 4 bases from V and 8 bases from J, with 12 bases in between. The CDR3 runs to 13 residues. DNA of the CDR3: TGTGCCAGCAGTTACAGGGTAGAGGAGCCCCAGCATTTT. This gives the protein CASSYRVEEPQHF.

This chain links TRBV20-1 with TRBJ2-6; tentative D call: TRBD2 (6 bases). This CDR3 comprises 17 residues. V lost 0 bases to trimming and J lost 0 bases, with 12 bases between them. Per germline, CDR1 DFQATT and CDR2 SNEGSKA (reference sequence). The DNA of the CDR3 is TGCAGTGCTAGAGATCCGCCCGGGGGCTCTGGGGCCAACGTCCTGACTTTC. It encodes CSARDPPGGSGANVLTF.

The chain is built from TRBV6-5 and TRBJ2-2, with D uncertain. Germline assignment: CDR1 MNHEY and CDR2 SVGAGI. The CDR3 spans 13 residues. Deletions cut 8 bases from V and 5 bases from J, with 12 bases between. The CDR3 spells CASGRARTGELFF. CDR3 coding DNA: TGTGCCAGCGGACGGGCGAGGACCGGGGAGCTGTTTTTT.

This clonotype was seen a handful of times. This rearrangement joins TRBV27 to TRBJ2-1, with TRBD1 matching 7 bases. V shed 3 bases and J 14 bases; nucleotides not matched to a gene: 10. CDR1 and CDR2 (germline): MNHEY, SMNVEV (reference sequence). The CDR3 is 13 amino acids. The CDR3 here is CASSFSLRDRKFF. In nucleotides, the CDR3 is TGTGCCAGCAGTTTTTCTCTCCGGGACAGAAAGTTCTTC.

The chain is built from TRBV29-1 and TRBJ1-2; D call uncertain. Trimming pared 2 bases from V and 3 bases from J, leaving 7 bases between. Germline V CDR1 and CDR2: SQVTM, ANQGSEA. The CDR3 runs to 12 residues. The CDR3, as DNA: TGCAGCGTTGAATCCGGGTACTATGGCTACACCTTC. Translation gives CSVESGYYGYTF.

The chain has TRBV5-1 and TRBJ1-2; TRBD1 aligns across 8 bases. The CDR3 spans 14 residues. CDR1 is SGHRS and CDR2 is YFSETQ in the germline V gene. V trimming: 5 bases; J trimming: 0 bases; junction bases outside the gene matches: 3. CDR3 DNA: TGCGCCAGCAGACAGGGGGTCTCTAACTATGGCTACACCTTC. This codes for CASRQGVSNYGYTF.

The chain combines TRBV11-2 with TRBJ2-7; maybe TRBD2 (6 bases). CDR1 is SGHAT, CDR2 FQNNGV, per germline. The germline V and J ends were trimmed by 4 bases and 3 bases, with 19 bases remaining between them. The CDR3 runs to 16 residues. The CDR3 reads CASSSNVGLGYYEQYF. The DNA for the CDR3 is TGTGCCAGCAGCTCCAATGTGGGACTTGGATACTACGAGCAGTACTTC.

A few counts support this clonotype. The chain couples TRBV29-1 to TRBJ1-5; 9 positions agree with TRBD1. V dropped 5 bases and J dropped 6; count of bases not matched to a gene: 8. The CDR3 consists of 14 residues. Germline-derived CDR1 and CDR2 are SQVTM and ANQGSEA. The CDR3 loop is CSVLDRGTGQPQHF. Written as DNA, the CDR3 is TGCAGCGTTCTCGACAGGGGGACAGGTCAGCCCCAGCATTTT.

About this clonotype itself: Its ends do not fully match the called genes, so a read error is possible. The rearrangement links TRBV11-2 to TRBJ2-7; TRBD1 aligns across 10 bases. The germline gives CDR1 SGHAT, CDR2 FQNNGV. The CDR3 covers 19 residues. CDR3 amino acids: CVSSSIHRQGARQPYEQYF. CDR3 nucleotide sequence: TGTGTCAGCAGCTCAATTCATAGACAGGGGGCTCGACAGCCCTACGAGCAGTACTTC.

This clonotype ranks as medium-sized. The chain uses TRBV5-4 and TRBJ2-1; D not certain. There are 13 residues in the CDR3. The germline V and J ends were trimmed by 1 base and 7 bases, with 9 bases remaining between them. Germline CDR1 reads SGHNT; CDR2 reads YYREEE (reference sequence). The CDR3 coding sequence is TGTGCCAGCAGCTTGTCACTACAGAATGAGCAGTTCTTC. Protein: CASSLSLQNEQFF.

This clonotype occurred many times. This CDR3 is CASSNGASSTDTQYF. The CDR3 nucleotides are TGCGCCAGCAGCAACGGGGCTTCCAGCACAGATACGCAGTATTTT. The genes are TRBV4-1 and TRBJ2-3; D possibly uses TRBD1 or TRBD2 (5 bases each). V was shortened by 5 bases and J by 0 bases, with 12 bases between the two germline ends. Germline V gene lookup returns CDR1 MGHRA and CDR2 YSYEKL. This CDR3 comprises 15 residues.